The 21 T cell receptor beta chains below all came from one sample that was sequenced in a study of blood T cell repertoires in COVID-19. Assay: immunoSEQ multiplex PCR; the TCRdb copy retains only in-frame clones and omits some. The table lists under 150,000 clones, less than 85% of them singletons. Sequencing used peripheral blood. Receptors were obtained from a woman older than 75 in a cohort sampled during active or convalescent COVID-19.

The gene calls are TRBV28 and TRBJ1-5, with a weak D call TRBD1 (5 bases). The CDR3 totals 17 residues. Deletions cut 5 bases from V and 9 bases from J, with 26 bases between. Germline CDR1 and CDR2: MDHEN and SYDVKM. The CDR3, as DNA: TGTGCCAGCAGTATCCTGTATCGGGGGAAGGGGAAAGGGCCCCAGCATTTT. The encoded protein is CASSILYRGKGKGPQHF. Full variable domain (outside the CDR3, taken from reference TRBV28 and TRBJ1-5): DVKVTQSSRYLVKRTGEKVFLECVQDMDHENMFWYRQDPGLGLRLIYFSYDVKMKEKGDIPEGYSVSREKKERFSLILESASTNQTSMYLCASSILYRGKGKGPQHFGDGTRLSIL.

V usage is TRBV18 and J usage is TRBJ1-2, with D uncertain. V was clipped by 2 bases and J by 2 bases, with 9 bases between them. The germline gives CDR1 KGHSH, CDR2 LQKENI. The CDR3 is 14 residues long. CDR3 DNA sequence: TGTGCCAGCTCACCAAGCGGCAGGAACTATGGCTACACCTTC. The encoded protein is CASSPSGRNYGYTF.

The chain is built from TRBV6-1 and TRBJ2-3, with unresolved D. Germline V gene sequence: CDR1 MNHNS, CDR2 SASEGT. Trimming removed 3 bases at V and 3 bases at J, with 7 bases between. This CDR3 spans 13 amino acids. CDR3 DNA: TGTGCCAGCAGTGATTACGAGACAGATACGCAGTATTTT. It yields the protein CASSDYETDTQYF.

The chain joins TRBV12-5 to TRBJ2-3, with TRBD2 matching over 8 bases. The V segment lost 4 bases and the J segment 11 bases; nucleotides outside the gene matches: 14. This CDR3 has 15 residues. Germline V gene lookup returns CDR1 LGHNT and CDR2 FRNRAP. CDR3 residues: CASGSPAGVFSGQYF. The CDR3 DNA follows: TGTGCTAGTGGTTCCCCAGCGGGGGTATTTAGTGGGCAGTATTTT.

The J gene is TRBJ1-4, the V gene TRBV4-2, with D maybe TRBD1 (6 bases). The V gene lost 1 base and the J gene lost 2 bases, with 11 bases spanning the gap. The CDR3 is 16 amino acids. Germline V CDR1 and CDR2: LGHNA, YNFKEQ. The CDR3 loop reads CASSQAWQGTNEKLFF. CDR3 nucleotides: TGTGCCAGCAGCCAAGCTTGGCAGGGGACTAATGAAAAACTGTTTTTT.

The gene calls are TRBV5-6 and TRBJ2-7, with 8 bases lining up with TRBD1. The germline V gene encodes CDR1 SGHDT and CDR2 YYEEEE. The CDR3 covers 16 residues. J gave up 6 bases and V 3 bases, and 14 bases lay outside the gene matches. In DNA, the CDR3 is TGTGCCAGCAGCTCGACAGGGGTGGGCTATTATGGCGAGCAGTACGTC. Translation: CASSSTGVGYYGEQYV.

This chain uses TRBV7-9 with TRBJ2-1, with 14 bases aligning to TRBD2. This CDR3 region has 16 residues. The V gene end was trimmed by 3 bases and the J gene end by 5 bases; junction bases not matched to a gene: 3. CDR1 is SEHNR and CDR2 is FQNEAQ in the germline V gene (reference sequence). The CDR3 reads CASSLGLAGANNEQFF. As DNA, the CDR3 is TGTGCCAGCAGCTTGGGACTAGCGGGGGCCAACAATGAGCAGTTCTTC.

In this sample, this clone turned up many times. The rearrangement links TRBV5-4 to TRBJ2-7, with 11 bases lining up with TRBD1. Germline CDR1 and CDR2: SGHNT and YYREEE (reference sequence). The CDR3 contains 13 residues. Trimming at V came to 3 bases and at J to 10 bases, leaving 6 bases not matched to a gene. CDR3 DNA sequence: TGTGCCAGCAGCTGGGGACAGGGGGGAGTTCAGTACGTC. This translates into CASSWGQGGVQYV.

This clone has a single count. The rearrangement links TRBV9 to TRBJ2-1; 12 nucleotides align to TRBD2. Germline CDR1 SGDLS, CDR2 YYNGEE. The length of the CDR3 is 15 residues. Trimming removed 4 bases from V and 5 bases from J; junction bases left unmatched: 4. DNA of the CDR3: TGTGCCAGCAGCTTACTAGCGGGGGGTGACAATGAGCAGTTCTTC. Encoded protein: CASSLLAGGDNEQFF.

This chain joins TRBV18 and TRBJ2-1, with D possibly being TRBD1 (6 bases). Germline V gene data show CDR1 as KGHSH and CDR2 as LQKENI. CDR3 length equals 13 residues. The V gene lost 5 bases and the J gene lost 7 bases, with 12 bases spanning the gap. The CDR3 is CASSELQGNEQFF. The CDR3 DNA follows: TGTGCCAGCTCAGAGCTCCAGGGGAATGAGCAGTTCTTC.

This chain joins TRBV29-1 and TRBJ2-3, with 7 bases lining up with TRBD1. The CDR3 runs to 14 residues. V shed 5 bases and J 0 bases; nucleotides not matched to a gene: 5. Germline-derived CDR1 and CDR2 are SQVTM and ANQGSEA. The CDR3 nucleotides read TGCAGCGTTAACCGGGACAGCAGCACAGATACGCAGTATTTT. It yields the protein CSVNRDSSTDTQYF.

The chain combines TRBV20-1 with TRBJ2-7; D is unclear. This CDR3 has 11 amino acids. CDR1 is DFQATT and CDR2 is SNEGSKA in the germline V gene (reference sequence). V was trimmed by 5 bases and J by 3 bases, leaving 8 bases between them. For the CDR3, the DNA is TGCAGTGCTCCCCGTTACTACGAGCAGTACTTC. This encodes CSAPRYYEQYF.

This clone came up a few times. The same CDR3 also results from other DNA sequences found in this sample. This rearrangement joins TRBV6-1 to TRBJ2-5; D gene ambiguous. This CDR3 contains 13 residues. The V gene lost 0 bases and the J gene lost 5 bases, with 7 bases spanning the gap. CDR1 and CDR2 (germline): MNHNS, SASEGT. The CDR3 loop is CASSEALRETQYF. The CDR3 DNA reads as TGTGCCAGCAGTGAAGCACTTCGGGAGACCCAGTACTTC.

The chain joins TRBV19 to TRBJ1-4; D may be TRBD1 (5 bases). Germline loops: CDR1 LNHDA, CDR2 SQIVND (reference sequence). The V and J ends lost 3 bases and 8 bases respectively, with 10 bases between them. The CDR3 extends over 13 amino acids. CDR3 in DNA: TGTGCCAGTAGTATTCTGCGGGGGGAAAAACTGTTTTTT. Translation gives CASSILRGEKLFF.

The chain combines TRBV19 with TRBJ2-3; 7 bases are a match to TRBD1. CDR3 length equals 14 residues. Trimming at V came to 5 bases and at J to 11 bases, leaving 13 bases not matched to a gene. In germline, CDR1 is LNHDA, CDR2 SQIVND (reference sequence). CDR3 sequence: CASSATAGGSLQYF. CDR3 nucleotides: TGTGCCAGTAGTGCTACAGCAGGGGGAAGTCTGCAGTATTTT. The whole variable domain, filled in from reference TRBV19 and TRBJ2-3, reads DGGITQSPKYLFRKEGQNVTLSCEQNLNHDAMYWYRQDPGQGLRLIYYSQIVNDFQKGDIAEGYSVSREKKESFPLTVTSAQKNPTAFYLCASSATAGGSLQYFGPGTRLTVL.

The V gene is TRBV6-1, the J gene TRBJ2-7; tentatively, D is TRBD2 (5 bases). CDR3 length equals 13 residues. Trimming shortened V by 3 bases and J by 3 bases, and 9 bases separated the two germline ends. Germline CDR1 is MNHNS and CDR2 is SASEGT. The CDR3 reads CASSDDGGYEQYF. DNA for the CDR3: TGTGCCAGCAGTGATGACGGAGGCTACGAGCAGTACTTC.

CDR3 sequence: CAGGRGYEQYV. The CDR3, as DNA: TGTGCCGGTGGTAGAGGGTACGAGCAGTACGTC. The rearrangement links TRBV6-5 to TRBJ2-7, with D maybe TRBD2 (5 bases). The CDR3 has 11 amino acids. Trimming left V 11 bases short and J 4 bases short, with 12 bases between. Germline lookup yields CDR1 MNHEY and CDR2 SVGAGI.

The chain recombines TRBV6-2 or TRBV6-3 with TRBJ2-3, with D maybe TRBD1 (6 bases). The germline CDR1 and CDR2 sequences are MNHEY and SVGEGT. V was clipped by 2 bases and J by 0 bases, with 9 bases between them. The CDR3 totals 15 residues. CDR3 residues: CASSYGQGSTDTQYF. CDR3 nucleotide sequence: TGTGCCAGCAGTTACGGTCAGGGGAGCACAGATACGCAGTATTTT.

V usage is TRBV11-3 and J usage is TRBJ2-7; no firm D call. Trimming removed 0 bases at V and 5 bases at J, with 8 bases between. CDR1 and CDR2 from the germline V gene are SGHNT and YENEEA. The CDR3 is 13 residues long. Here the CDR3 DNA reads TGTGCCAGCAGCTTAGATCTTAGAGACGAGCAGTACTTC. This codes for CASSLDLRDEQYF.

The gene calls are TRBV23-1 and TRBJ1-6; 8 bases match TRBD1. TRBV23-1 carries the ORF label, with uncertain function. Unmatched junction bases numbered 8, after V lost 4 bases and J lost 0 bases. The CDR3 sequence is 18 residues long. The CDR3 region has the DNA TGCGCCAGCAGTCCTCCAGGACAGGGCAGCTCCTATAATTCACCCCTCCACTTT. The encoded protein is CASSPPGQGSSYNSPLHF.

This clone was counted a single time. This chain links TRBV3-1 (or the pseudogene TRBV3-2) with TRBJ2-3, with 7 bases that match TRBD2. V dropped 0 bases and J dropped 2; count of bases not matched to a gene: 11. Germline CDR1 LGHDT, CDR2 YNNKEL (reference sequence). The length of the CDR3 is 18 residues. CDR3 in DNA: TGTGCCAGCAGCCAAGATATCCCCGGGCGGGGGTACACAGATACGCAGTATTTT. This translates into CASSQDIPGRGYTDTQYF.